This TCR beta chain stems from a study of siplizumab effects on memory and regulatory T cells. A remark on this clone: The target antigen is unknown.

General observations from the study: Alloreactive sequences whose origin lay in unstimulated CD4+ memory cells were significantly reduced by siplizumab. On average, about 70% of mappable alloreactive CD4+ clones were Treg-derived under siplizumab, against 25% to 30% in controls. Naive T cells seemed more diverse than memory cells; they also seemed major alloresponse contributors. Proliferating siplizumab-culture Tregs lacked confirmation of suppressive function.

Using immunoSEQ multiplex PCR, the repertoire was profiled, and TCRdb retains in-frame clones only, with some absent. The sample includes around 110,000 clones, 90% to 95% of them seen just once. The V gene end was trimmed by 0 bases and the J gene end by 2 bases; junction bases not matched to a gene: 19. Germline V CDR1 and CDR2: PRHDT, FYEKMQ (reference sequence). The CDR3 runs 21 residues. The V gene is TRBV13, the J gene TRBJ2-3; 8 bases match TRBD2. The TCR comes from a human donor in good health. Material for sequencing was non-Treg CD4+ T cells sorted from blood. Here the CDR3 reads CASSLGPGRAPTTLSTDTQYF. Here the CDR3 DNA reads TGTGCCAGCAGCTTAGGCCCCGGGAGGGCGCCCACCACGCTATCCACAGATACGCAGTATTTT.